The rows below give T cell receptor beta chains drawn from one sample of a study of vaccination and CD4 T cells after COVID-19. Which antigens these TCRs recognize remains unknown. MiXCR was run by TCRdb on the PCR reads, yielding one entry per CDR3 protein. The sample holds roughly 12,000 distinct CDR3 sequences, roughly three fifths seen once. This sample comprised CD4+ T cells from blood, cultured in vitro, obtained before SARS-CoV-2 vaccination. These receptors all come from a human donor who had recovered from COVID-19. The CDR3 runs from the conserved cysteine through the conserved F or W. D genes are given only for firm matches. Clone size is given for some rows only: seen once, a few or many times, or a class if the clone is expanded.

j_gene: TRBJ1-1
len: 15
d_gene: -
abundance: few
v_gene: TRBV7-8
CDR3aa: CASSLRGALRTEAFF
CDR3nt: TGTGCCAGCAGCTTAAGGGGGGCGCTGAGGACTGAAGCTTTCTTT

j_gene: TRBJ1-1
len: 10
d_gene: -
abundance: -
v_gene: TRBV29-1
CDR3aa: CSGWDNEAFF
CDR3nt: TGCAGCGGTTGGGACAATGAAGCTTTCTTT

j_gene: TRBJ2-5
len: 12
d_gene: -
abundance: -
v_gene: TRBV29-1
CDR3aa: CSVDEGGKTQYF
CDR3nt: TGCAGCGTTGATGAGGGCGGGAAGACCCAGTACTTC

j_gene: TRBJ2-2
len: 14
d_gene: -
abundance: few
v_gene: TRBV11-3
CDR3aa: CASSQTVNTGELFF
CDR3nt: TGTGCCAGCAGCCAGACAGTAAACACCGGGGAGCTGTTTTTT

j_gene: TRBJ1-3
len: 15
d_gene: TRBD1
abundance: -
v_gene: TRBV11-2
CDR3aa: CASSARQGSGNTIYF
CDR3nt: TGTGCCAGCAGCGCCAGACAGGGGTCAGGAAACACCATATATTTT

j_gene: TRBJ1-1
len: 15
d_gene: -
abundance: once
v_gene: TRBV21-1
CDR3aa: CASSAPGLPGTEAFF
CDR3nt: TGTGCCAGCAGCGCCCCGGGACTCCCGGGGACTGAAGCTTTCTTT

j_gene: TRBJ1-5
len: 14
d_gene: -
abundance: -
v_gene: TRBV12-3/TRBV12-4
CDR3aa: CASSPRSRGQPQHF
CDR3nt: TGTGCCAGCAGTCCCCGGTCGCGGGGCCAGCCCCAGCATTTT

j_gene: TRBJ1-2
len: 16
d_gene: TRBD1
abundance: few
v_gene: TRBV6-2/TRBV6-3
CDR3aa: CASSSLPGQGNYGYTF
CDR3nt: TGTGCCAGCAGTTCTCTCCCGGGACAGGGCAACTATGGCTACACCTTC

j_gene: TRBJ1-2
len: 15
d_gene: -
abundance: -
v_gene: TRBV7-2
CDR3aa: CASSLVPTGGYGYTF
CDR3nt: TGTGCCAGCAGCTTAGTCCCAACTGGCGGCTATGGCTACACCTTC

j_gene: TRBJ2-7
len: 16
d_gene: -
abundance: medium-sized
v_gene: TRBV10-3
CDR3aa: CAISDPGRGKPYEQYF
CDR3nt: TGTGCCATCAGTGATCCGGGTAGGGGAAAACCCTACGAGCAGTACTTC

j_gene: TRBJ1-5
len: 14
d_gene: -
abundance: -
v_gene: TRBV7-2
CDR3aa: CASSLEAVDQPQHF
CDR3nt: TGTGCCAGCAGCTTAGAGGCCGTTGATCAGCCCCAGCATTTT

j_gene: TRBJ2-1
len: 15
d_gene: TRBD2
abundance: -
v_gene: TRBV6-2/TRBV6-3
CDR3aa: CASSYVTSGISEQFF
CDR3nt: TGTGCCAGCAGTTACGTGACTAGCGGGATTAGTGAGCAGTTCTTC

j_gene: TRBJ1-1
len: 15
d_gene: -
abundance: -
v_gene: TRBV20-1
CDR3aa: CSARLIRDPNTEAFF
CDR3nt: TGCAGTGCTAGACTCATCAGAGATCCGAACACTGAAGCTTTCTTT

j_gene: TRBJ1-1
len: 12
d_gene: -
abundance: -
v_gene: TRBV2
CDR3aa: CASSEVEAEAFF
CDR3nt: TGTGCCAGCAGTGAGGTGGAGGCTGAAGCTTTCTTT

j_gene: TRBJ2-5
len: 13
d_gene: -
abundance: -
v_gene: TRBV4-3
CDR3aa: CASSQTGEETQYF
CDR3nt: TGCGCCAGCAGCCAAACCGGGGAAGAGACCCAGTACTTC

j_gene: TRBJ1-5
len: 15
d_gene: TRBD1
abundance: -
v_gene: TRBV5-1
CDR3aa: CASSPGGTGNQPQHF
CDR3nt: TGCGCCAGCAGCCCGGGAGGGACAGGGAATCAGCCCCAGCATTTT

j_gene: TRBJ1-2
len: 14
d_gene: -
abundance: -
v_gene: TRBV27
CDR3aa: CASSGTGLYYGYTF
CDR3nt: TGTGCCAGCAGCGGAACAGGGCTGTACTATGGCTACACCTTC